These 21 T cell receptor beta chains came from one sample sequenced in a study of cytomegalovirus exposure and HLA in healthy donors. A multiplex PCR was run with 60 Vbeta primers and 13 Jbeta primers. Sequencing was performed with immunoSEQ multiplex PCR; in TCRdb, only in-frame clones are kept and a portion is missing. The table lists roughly 27,000 clones, approximately 62% of them singletons. Input material: PBMCs. These receptor sequences come from a male donor in good health and CMV-seropositive.

V gene TRBV6-1 combines with J gene TRBJ1-5; tentative D call: TRBD1 (6 bases). The germline V gene encodes CDR1 MNHNS and CDR2 SASEGT. The V and J ends lost 3 bases and 10 bases respectively, with 13 bases between them. This CDR3 is built from 13 residues. CDR3 DNA sequence: TGTGCCAGCAGTGAGGGGACAAATTATCCCCAGCATTTT. Encoded protein: CASSEGTNYPQHF.

V is TRBV9 and J is TRBJ2-3; 9 bases are a match to TRBD2. Germline assignment: CDR1 SGDLS and CDR2 YYNGEE. Trimming took 0 bases from V and 0 from J; bases not matched to a gene: 8. The CDR3 is 18 amino acids. The chain's CDR3 is CASSVGVAGDGSTDTQYF. CDR3 sequence (DNA): TGTGCCAGCAGCGTAGGGGTAGCGGGAGACGGGAGCACAGATACGCAGTATTTT.

This chain uses TRBV4-1 with TRBJ1-1, with TRBD1 matching 7 bases. This CDR3 comprises 16 residues. Germline CDR1 and CDR2: MGHRA and YSYEKL. Trimming took 4 bases from V and 10 from J; bases not matched to a gene: 18. This CDR3 is CASSPIAGTAMRGAFF. The CDR3 DNA follows: TGCGCCAGCAGCCCGATCGCCGGGACAGCTATGCGGGGAGCTTTCTTT.

The chain has TRBV13 and TRBJ1-2, with 7 bases aligning to TRBD1. This CDR3 has 13 amino acids. Germline trimming cut 6 bases from V and 7 bases from J; bases unmatched to any gene: 8. Looked up from germline, CDR1 is PRHDT and CDR2 is FYEKMQ (reference sequence). The CDR3, as DNA: TGTGCCAGCAGGACAGGGATTGACGGTGGCTACACCTTC. Protein product: CASRTGIDGGYTF.

This sequence joins TRBV5-1 and TRBJ1-1, with D perhaps TRBD1 (5 bases). The V and J ends lost 0 bases and 1 base respectively, with 10 bases between them. This CDR3 comprises 15 residues. Germline V CDR1 and CDR2: SGHRS, YFSETQ. CDR3 protein: CASSLGGVPNTEAFF. The CDR3 DNA reads as TGCGCCAGCAGCTTGGGGGGGGTGCCGAACACTGAAGCTTTCTTT.

This clone was seen just once. The CDR3 protein is CASTLTGGREQSYNEQFF. Written as DNA, the CDR3 is TGTGCCAGCACCCTTACAGGGGGAAGAGAACAGTCCTACAATGAGCAGTTCTTC. The genes are TRBV5-5 and TRBJ2-1; 8 positions match TRBD1. Looked up from germline, CDR1 is SGHKS and CDR2 is YYEKEE (reference sequence). The CDR3 extends over 18 amino acids. The junction had 15 bases not matched to a gene; V was cut back by 6 bases and J by 1 base.

This chain links TRBV6-1 with TRBJ1-2, with TRBD1 matching over 10 bases. Trimming at V came to 10 bases and at J to 7 bases, leaving 9 bases not matched to a gene. The CDR3 is 13 amino acids. CDR1 is MNHNS and CDR2 is SASEGT in the germline V gene. The CDR3 spells CAIARTGGLGYTF. As DNA, the CDR3 is TGTGCCATAGCACGGACAGGGGGACTTGGCTACACCTTC.

In this sample, this clone turned up once. The chain joins TRBV21-1 to TRBJ1-1; the tabulated D call, TRBD1, remains unverified against the DNA. TRBV21-1 counts as a pseudogene. The CDR3 consists of 15 residues. The CDR3 loop is CASSKRQGASTEAFF. The CDR3 nucleotides are TGTGCCAGCAGCAAACGACAGGGGGCGAGTACTGAAGCTTTCTTT.

The CDR3 DNA is TGTGCCAGCAGTTACTCGGGACAGGTCCCTAACTATGGCTACACCTTC. This gives the protein CASSYSGQVPNYGYTF. The V call is TRBV6-6, the J call TRBJ1-2, with 8 bases matching TRBD1. CDR3 length equals 16 residues. V was clipped by 0 bases and J by 0 bases; unmatched bases: 3. Germline CDR1 reads MNHNY; CDR2 reads SVGAGI (reference sequence).

The chain employs TRBV7-8 and TRBJ1-6, with D possibly being TRBD1 (5 bases). V shed 5 bases and J shed 7 bases, with 18 bases lying between them. The CDR3 is made up of 16 amino acids. Per germline, CDR1 SGHVS and CDR2 FQNEAQ. The CDR3 nucleotides are TGTGCCAGCAGCCCCGGTGGGGGGTTTCGGAATTCACCCCTCCACTTT. This encodes CASSPGGGFRNSPLHF. The full variable domain, completed using reference TRBV7-8 and TRBJ1-6, is GAGVSQSPRYKVAKRGQDVALRCDPISGHVSLFWYQQALGQGPEFLTYFQNEAQLDKSGLPSDRFFAERPEGSVSTLKIQRTQQEDSAVYLCASSPGGGFRNSPLHFGNGTRLTVT.

This clone was recorded many times. This sequence joins TRBV7-9 and TRBJ1-4; TRBD1 might be the D (5 bases). The germline CDR1 and CDR2 sequences are SEHNR and FQNEAQ (reference sequence). The CDR3 length is 18 residues. V lost 5 bases, J lost 0 bases, and 19 bases lay in between. CDR3 in amino acids: CASSRPGGRRTTNEKLFF. The CDR3 nucleotides are TGTGCCAGCAGCCGCCCGGGGGGACGGCGTACAACTAATGAAAAACTGTTTTTT.

This clone appeared a few times. This could be a read error, since a much larger clone is one nucleotide away. The chain employs TRBV5-6 and TRBJ2-1; TRBD2 might be the D (6 bases). Trimming took 0 bases from V and 6 from J, leaving 16 bases between them. Germline CDR1 is SGHDT and CDR2 is YYEEEE. This CDR3 comprises 16 residues. Here the CDR3 reads CASSLGGGSPSNEQFF. The CDR3 coding sequence is TGTGCCAGCAGCTTGGGTGGGGGGAGCCCCTCCAATGAGCAGTTCTTC.

This chain uses TRBV21-1 with TRBJ2-5; the table's D gene call, TRBD2, was not cross checked with the DNA. TRBV21-1 is a documented pseudogene. CDR3 length: 14 amino acids. In DNA, the CDR3 is TGTGCCAGCAGCAAAGCCCGGGAGGGGGAGACCCAGTACTTC. It codes for CASSKAREGETQYF.

This sequence joins TRBV19 and TRBJ1-5; 7 bases match TRBD1. The junction had 8 bases not matched to a gene; V was cut back by 3 bases and J by 0 bases. The CDR3 contains 17 residues. In germline, CDR1 is LNHDA, CDR2 SQIVND (reference sequence). The CDR3 DNA sequence: TGTGCCAGTAGTATCACGAGGGGGCCCTATAGCAATCAGCCCCAGCATTTT. This codes for CASSITRGPYSNQPQHF.

V is TRBV5-1 and J is TRBJ1-1, with 10 bases that match TRBD1. The CDR3 has 15 amino acids. In germline, CDR1 is SGHRS, CDR2 YFSETQ. V lost 3 bases and J lost 7; bases outside the gene matches: 9. The CDR3 loop is CASSSSGTGVGEAFF. In nucleotides, the CDR3 is TGCGCCAGCAGCTCCTCCGGGACAGGGGTAGGTGAAGCTTTCTTT.

The chain uses TRBV30 and TRBJ2-7; TRBD2 aligns across 15 bases. The CDR3 sequence is 16 residues long. The V and J ends lost 4 bases and 0 bases, in that order; junction bases with no gene match: 4. Germline CDR1 and CDR2: GTSNPN and SVGIG (reference sequence). CDR3 nucleotides: TGTGCCTGGAACCCGGGACTAGCGGGAGGCTCCTACGAGCAGTACTTC. Its translation: CAWNPGLAGGSYEQYF.

This chain uses TRBV7-9 with TRBJ1-3; D unclear. The V end was cut by 1 base, the J end by 0 bases, with 13 bases between. Germline values: CDR1 SEHNR, CDR2 FQNEAQ (reference sequence). The CDR3 is made up of 17 amino acids. In DNA form, the CDR3 reads TGTGCCAGCAGCTTAGTTGAGGGAATCATCTCTGGAAACACCATATATTTT. Protein: CASSLVEGIISGNTIYF. Variable domain in full (rest from reference TRBV7-9 and TRBJ1-3): DTGVSQNPRHKITKRGQNVTFRCDPISEHNRLYWYRQTLGQGPEFLTYFQNEAQLEKSRLLSDRFSAERPKGSFSTLEIQRTEQGDSAMYLCASSLVEGIISGNTIYFGEGSWLTVV.

The V gene is TRBV5-1, the J gene TRBJ2-1; 9 positions agree with TRBD1. V was pared by 3 bases and J by 5 bases, with 6 bases of the junction left unmatched. The CDR3 consists of 15 residues. Per germline, CDR1 SGHRS and CDR2 YFSETQ. The CDR3 spells CASSWGDRDHNEQFF. The DNA of the CDR3 is TGCGCCAGCAGCTGGGGGGACAGGGACCACAATGAGCAGTTCTTC.

This chain joins TRBV6-1 and TRBJ2-5, with TRBD2 identical over 10 bases. CDR3 size: 16 residues. CDR1 and CDR2 from the germline V gene are MNHNS and SASEGT. V lost 1 base, J lost 1 base, and 3 bases stayed unmatched. The chain's CDR3 is CASSEVSGGIQETQYF. The CDR3 DNA sequence: TGTGCCAGCAGTGAAGTTAGCGGGGGGATCCAAGAGACCCAGTACTTC.

This chain links TRBV28 with TRBJ2-2; no definite D call. The CDR3 runs to 13 residues. From germline, CDR1 is MDHEN and CDR2 SYDVKM. Trimming cost V 5 bases and J 0 bases, with 4 bases left between them. The CDR3 sequence is CASSPANTGELFF. The DNA of the CDR3 is TGTGCCAGCAGTCCTGCGAACACCGGGGAGCTGTTTTTT.

This chain connects TRBV5-1 to TRBJ2-3, with a possible D match to TRBD1 (5 bases). This CDR3 has 15 amino acids. The V end lost 3 bases, the J end lost 2 bases, and 13 bases lay between the germline ends. Germline values: CDR1 SGHRS, CDR2 YFSETQ. For the CDR3, the DNA is TGCGCCAGCAGCTCAAGGACATACAACACAGATACGCAGTATTTT. Translating gives CASSSRTYNTDTQYF. Looking up the rest from reference TRBV5-1 and TRBJ2-3 gives the full variable domain: KAGVTQTPRYLIKTRGQQVTLSCSPISGHRSVSWYQQTPGQGLQFLFEYFSETQRNKGNFPGRFSGRQFSNSRSEMNVSTLELGDSALYLCASSSRTYNTDTQYFGPGTRLTVL.